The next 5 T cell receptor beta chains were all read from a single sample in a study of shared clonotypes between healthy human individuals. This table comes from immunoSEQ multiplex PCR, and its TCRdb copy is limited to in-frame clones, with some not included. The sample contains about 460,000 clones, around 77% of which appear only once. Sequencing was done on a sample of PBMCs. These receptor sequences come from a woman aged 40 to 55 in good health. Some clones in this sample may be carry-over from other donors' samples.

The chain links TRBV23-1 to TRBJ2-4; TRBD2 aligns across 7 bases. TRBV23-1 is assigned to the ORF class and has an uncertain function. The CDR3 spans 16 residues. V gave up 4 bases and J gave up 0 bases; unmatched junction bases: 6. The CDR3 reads CASSRWSGEAKNIQYF. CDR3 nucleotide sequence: TGCGCCAGCAGTCGGTGGAGCGGGGAAGCCAAAAACATTCAGTACTTC.

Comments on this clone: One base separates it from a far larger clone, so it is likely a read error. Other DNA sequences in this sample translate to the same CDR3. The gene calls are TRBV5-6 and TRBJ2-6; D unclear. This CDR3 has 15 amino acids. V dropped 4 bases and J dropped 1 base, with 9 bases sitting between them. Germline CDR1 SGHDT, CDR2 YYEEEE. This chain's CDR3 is CASSPGRSGANVLTF. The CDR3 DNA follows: TGTGCCAGCAGCCCTGGACGGTCTGGGGCCAACGTCCTGACTTTC.

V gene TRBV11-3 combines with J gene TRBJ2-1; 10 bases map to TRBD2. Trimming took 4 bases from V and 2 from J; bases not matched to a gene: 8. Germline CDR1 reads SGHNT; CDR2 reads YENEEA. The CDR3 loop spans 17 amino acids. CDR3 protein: CASSSNPTSGTYNEQFF. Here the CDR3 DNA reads TGTGCCAGCAGCTCCAACCCCACTAGCGGGACCTACAATGAGCAGTTCTTC.

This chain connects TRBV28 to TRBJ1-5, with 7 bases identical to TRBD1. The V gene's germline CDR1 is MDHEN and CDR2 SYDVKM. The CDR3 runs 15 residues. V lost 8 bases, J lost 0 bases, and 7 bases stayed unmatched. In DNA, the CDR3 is TGTGCCAGCCGACAGACAGGGAATAGCAATCAGCCCCAGCATTTT. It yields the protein CASRQTGNSNQPQHF.

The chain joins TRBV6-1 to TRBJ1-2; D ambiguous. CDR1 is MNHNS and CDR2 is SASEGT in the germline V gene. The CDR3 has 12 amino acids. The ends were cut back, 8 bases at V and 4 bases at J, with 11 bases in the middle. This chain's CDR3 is CASFLKSYGYTF. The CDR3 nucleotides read TGTGCCAGCTTTCTGAAATCCTATGGCTACACCTTC.